The 3 T cell receptor beta chains given below trace back to one sample, sequenced in a study of patients and donors after allogeneic stem cell transplantation. TCRdb re-analysed the RT-PCR reads in MiXCR, keeping a single row per CDR3 protein. The profile shows about 40,000 distinct CDR3 sequences, 25% to 35% of them singletons. Sequencing input: blood, either unsorted or a sorted T cell fraction (not recorded which). These receptors originate from a human donor who was either an allogeneic HSCT recipient or a stem cell or donor lymphocyte infusion donor (not recorded which). It is not recorded whose cells these are; they may come from a transplant donor.

This clonotype was seen only a few times. The J gene is TRBJ2-3, the V gene TRBV29-1, with a possible D match to TRBD2 (5 bases). The CDR3 has 13 amino acids. The germline V gene has CDR1 SQVTM and CDR2 ANQGSEA. V gave up 7 bases and J gave up 2 bases, with 13 bases separating them. Here the CDR3 reads CSAPGLSTDTQYF. The CDR3 bases are TGCAGCGCCCCCGGACTTTCCACAGATACGCAGTATTTT.

The V call is TRBV4-3, the J call TRBJ2-7; 7 bases line up with TRBD2. The CDR3 is made up of 14 amino acids. Germline CDR1 and CDR2: LGHNA and YSLEER. J was trimmed by 7 bases and V by 3 bases; bases with no gene match: 9. The CDR3 DNA reads as TGCGCCAGCAGCCATTCGCGGGAGTTGGGAGAGCAGTACTTC. It translates to CASSHSRELGEQYF.

This chain connects TRBV20-1 to TRBJ2-7, with no clear D. V lost 6 bases and J 3 bases, leaving 12 bases between the germline ends. In germline, CDR1 is DFQATT, CDR2 SNEGSKA (reference sequence). The CDR3 totals 12 residues. CDR3 protein: CSAAPEHYEQYF. The CDR3 DNA reads as TGCAGTGCCGCCCCCGAACACTACGAGCAGTACTTC.